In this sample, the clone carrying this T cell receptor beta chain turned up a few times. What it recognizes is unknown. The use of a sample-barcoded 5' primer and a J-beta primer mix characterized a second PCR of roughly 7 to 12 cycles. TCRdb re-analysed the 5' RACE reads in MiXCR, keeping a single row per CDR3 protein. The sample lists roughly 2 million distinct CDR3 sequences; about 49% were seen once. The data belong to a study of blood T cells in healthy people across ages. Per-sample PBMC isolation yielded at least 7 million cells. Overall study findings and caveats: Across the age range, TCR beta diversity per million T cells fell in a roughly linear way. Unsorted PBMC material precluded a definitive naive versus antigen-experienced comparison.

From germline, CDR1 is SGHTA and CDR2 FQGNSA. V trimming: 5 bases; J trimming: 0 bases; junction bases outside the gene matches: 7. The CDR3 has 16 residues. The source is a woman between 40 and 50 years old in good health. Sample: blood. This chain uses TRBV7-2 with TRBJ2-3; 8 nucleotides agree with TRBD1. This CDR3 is CASSRDRWTSTDTQYF. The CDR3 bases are TGTGCCAGCAGCCGGGACAGGTGGACTAGCACAGATACGCAGTATTTT.